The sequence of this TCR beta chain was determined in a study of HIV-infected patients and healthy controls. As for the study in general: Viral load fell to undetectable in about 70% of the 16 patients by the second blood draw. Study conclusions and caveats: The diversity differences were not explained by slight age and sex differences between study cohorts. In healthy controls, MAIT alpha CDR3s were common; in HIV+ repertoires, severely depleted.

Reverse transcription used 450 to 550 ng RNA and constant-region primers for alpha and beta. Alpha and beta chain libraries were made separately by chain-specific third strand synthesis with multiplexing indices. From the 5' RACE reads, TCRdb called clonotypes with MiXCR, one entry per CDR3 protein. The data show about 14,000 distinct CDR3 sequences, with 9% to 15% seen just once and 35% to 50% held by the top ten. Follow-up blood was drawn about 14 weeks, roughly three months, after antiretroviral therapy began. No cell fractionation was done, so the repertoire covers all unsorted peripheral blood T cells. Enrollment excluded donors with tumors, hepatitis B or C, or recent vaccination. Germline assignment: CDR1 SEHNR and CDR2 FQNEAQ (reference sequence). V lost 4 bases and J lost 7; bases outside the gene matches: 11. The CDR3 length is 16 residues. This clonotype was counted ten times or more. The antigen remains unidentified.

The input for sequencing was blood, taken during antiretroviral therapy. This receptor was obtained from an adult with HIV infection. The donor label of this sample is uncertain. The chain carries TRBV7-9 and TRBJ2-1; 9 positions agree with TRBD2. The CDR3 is CASSSLVAGAANEQFF. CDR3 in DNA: TGTGCCAGCAGCTCGCTAGTAGCGGGAGCCGCAAATGAGCAGTTCTTC. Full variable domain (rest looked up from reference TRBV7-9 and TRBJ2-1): DTGVSQNPRHKITKRGQNVTFRCDPISEHNRLYWYRQTLGQGPEFLTYFQNEAQLEKSRLLSDRFSAERPKGSFSTLEIQRTEQGDSAMYLCASSSLVAGAANEQFFGPGTRLTVL.